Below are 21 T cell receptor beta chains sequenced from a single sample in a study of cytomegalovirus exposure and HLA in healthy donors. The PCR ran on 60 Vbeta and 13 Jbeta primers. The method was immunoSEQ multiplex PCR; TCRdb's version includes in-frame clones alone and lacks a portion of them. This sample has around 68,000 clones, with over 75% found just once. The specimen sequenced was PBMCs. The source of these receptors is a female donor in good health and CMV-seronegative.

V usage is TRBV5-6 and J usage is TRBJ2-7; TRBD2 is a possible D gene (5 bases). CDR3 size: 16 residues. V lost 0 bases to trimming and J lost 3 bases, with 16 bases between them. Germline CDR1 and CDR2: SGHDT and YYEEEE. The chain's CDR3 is CASSLGSAGMLYEQYF. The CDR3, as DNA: TGTGCCAGCAGCTTGGGATCGGCGGGTATGCTCTACGAGCAGTACTTC. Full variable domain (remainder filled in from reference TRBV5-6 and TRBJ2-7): DAGVTQSPTHLIKTRGQQVTLRCSPKSGHDTVSWYQQALGQGPQFIFQYYEEEERQRGNFPDRFSGHQFPNYSSELNVNALLLGDSALYLCASSLGSAGMLYEQYFGPGTRLTVT.

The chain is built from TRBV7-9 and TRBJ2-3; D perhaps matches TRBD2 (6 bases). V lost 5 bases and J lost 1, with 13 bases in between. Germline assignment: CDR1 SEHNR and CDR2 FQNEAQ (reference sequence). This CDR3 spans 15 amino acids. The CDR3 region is CASSQRGLGTDTQYF. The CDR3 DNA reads TGTGCCAGCAGCCAGAGGGGACTTGGCACAGATACGCAGTATTTT. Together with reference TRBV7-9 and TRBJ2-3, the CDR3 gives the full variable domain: DTGVSQNPRHKITKRGQNVTFRCDPISEHNRLYWYRQTLGQGPEFLTYFQNEAQLEKSRLLSDRFSAERPKGSFSTLEIQRTEQGDSAMYLCASSQRGLGTDTQYFGPGTRLTVL.

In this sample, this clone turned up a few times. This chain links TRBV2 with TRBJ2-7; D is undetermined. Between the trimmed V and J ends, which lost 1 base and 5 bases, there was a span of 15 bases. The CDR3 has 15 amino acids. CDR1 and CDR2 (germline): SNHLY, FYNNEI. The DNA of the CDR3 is TGTGCCAGCAGTGAAGGCAGGCCGTTAGTCGACGAGCAGTACTTC. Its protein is CASSEGRPLVDEQYF.

CDR3 DNA: TGTGCCAGTAGCGAGGGGGGGAATCAGCCCCAGCATTTT. It translates to CASSEGGNQPQHF. The rearrangement uses TRBV7-3 and TRBJ1-5, with a possible D match to TRBD1 (6 bases). The germline CDR1 and CDR2 sequences are SGHTA and FQGTGA. This CDR3 contains 13 residues. The V and J ends lost 9 bases and 4 bases respectively, with 13 bases between them.

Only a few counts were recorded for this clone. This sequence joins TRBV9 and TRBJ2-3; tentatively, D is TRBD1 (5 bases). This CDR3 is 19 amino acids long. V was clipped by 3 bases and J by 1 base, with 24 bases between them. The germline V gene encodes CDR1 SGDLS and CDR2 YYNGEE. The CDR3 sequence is CASSGGQRRSGSGTDTQYF. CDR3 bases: TGTGCCAGCAGCGGCGGTCAGAGACGGTCAGGGTCGGGCACAGATACGCAGTATTTT.

The CDR3 loop reads CASNSVEPNYGYTF. As DNA, the CDR3 is TGTGCCAGTAATTCGGTAGAACCTAACTATGGCTACACCTTC. The V and J genes are TRBV19 and TRBJ1-2; D is unresolved. Trimming left V 7 bases short and J 0 bases short, with 12 bases between. This CDR3 is 14 amino acids long. Germline V gene lookup returns CDR1 LNHDA and CDR2 SQIVND (reference sequence).

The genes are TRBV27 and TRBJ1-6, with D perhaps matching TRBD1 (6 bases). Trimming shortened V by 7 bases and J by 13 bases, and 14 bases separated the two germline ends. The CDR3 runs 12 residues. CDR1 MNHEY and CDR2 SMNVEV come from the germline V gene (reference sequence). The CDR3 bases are TGTGCCAGCACCGAAGGAAGGGGGCCCCTCCACTTT. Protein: CASTEGRGPLHF.

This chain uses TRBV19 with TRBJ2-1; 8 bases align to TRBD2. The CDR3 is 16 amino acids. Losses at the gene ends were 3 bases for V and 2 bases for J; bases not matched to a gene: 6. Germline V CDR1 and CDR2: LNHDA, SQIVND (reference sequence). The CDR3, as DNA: TGTGCCAGTAGTATGATTGTCGGGGGGGCCTACAATGAGCAGTTCTTC. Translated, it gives CASSMIVGGAYNEQFF.

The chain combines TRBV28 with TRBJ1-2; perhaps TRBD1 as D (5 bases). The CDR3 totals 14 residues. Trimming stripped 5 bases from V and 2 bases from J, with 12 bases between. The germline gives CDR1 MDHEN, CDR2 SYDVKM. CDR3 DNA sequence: TGTGCCAGCAGTACGGGGGGAGAGAACTATGGCTACACCTTC. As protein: CASSTGGENYGYTF.

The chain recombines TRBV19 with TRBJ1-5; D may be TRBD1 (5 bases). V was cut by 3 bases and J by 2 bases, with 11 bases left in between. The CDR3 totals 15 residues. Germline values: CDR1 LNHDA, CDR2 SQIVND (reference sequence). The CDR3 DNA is TGTGCCAGTAGTATCTGGGGAGGGGGCAATCAGCCCCAGCATTTT. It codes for CASSIWGGGNQPQHF.

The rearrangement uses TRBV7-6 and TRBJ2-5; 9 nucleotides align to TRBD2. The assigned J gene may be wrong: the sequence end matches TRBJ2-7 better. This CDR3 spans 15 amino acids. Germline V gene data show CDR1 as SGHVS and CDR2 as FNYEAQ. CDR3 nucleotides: TGTGCCAGCAGCCGACTAGCGGATAGCTCCTACGAGCAGTACTTC. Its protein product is CASSRLADSSYEQYF.

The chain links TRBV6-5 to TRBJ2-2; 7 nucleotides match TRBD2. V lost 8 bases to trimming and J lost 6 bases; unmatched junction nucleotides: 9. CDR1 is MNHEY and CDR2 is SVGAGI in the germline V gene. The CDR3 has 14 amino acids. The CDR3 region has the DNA TGTGCCAGCGGCGGAAACCTAGCGGCCGGGGAGCTGTTTTTT. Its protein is CASGGNLAAGELFF.

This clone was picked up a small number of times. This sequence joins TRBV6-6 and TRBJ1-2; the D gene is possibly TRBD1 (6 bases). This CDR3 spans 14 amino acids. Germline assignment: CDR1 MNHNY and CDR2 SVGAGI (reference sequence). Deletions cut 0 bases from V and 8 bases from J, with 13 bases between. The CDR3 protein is CASSYSGQSGGYTF. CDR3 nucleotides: TGTGCCAGCAGTTACTCAGGACAGTCTGGGGGCTACACCTTC.

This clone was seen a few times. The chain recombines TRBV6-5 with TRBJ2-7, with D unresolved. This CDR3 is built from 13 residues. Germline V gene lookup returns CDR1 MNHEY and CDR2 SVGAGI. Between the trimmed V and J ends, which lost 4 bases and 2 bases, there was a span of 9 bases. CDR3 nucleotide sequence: TGTGCCAGCAGTTCCGGGTTCACCTACGAGCAGTACTTC. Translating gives CASSSGFTYEQYF.

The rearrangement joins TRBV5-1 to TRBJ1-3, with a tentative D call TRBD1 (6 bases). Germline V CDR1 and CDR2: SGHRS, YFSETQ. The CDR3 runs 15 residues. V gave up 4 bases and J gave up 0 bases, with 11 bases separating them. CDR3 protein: CASSTTGISGNTIYF. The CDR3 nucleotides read TGCGCCAGCAGCACAACAGGGATCTCTGGAAACACCATATATTTT.

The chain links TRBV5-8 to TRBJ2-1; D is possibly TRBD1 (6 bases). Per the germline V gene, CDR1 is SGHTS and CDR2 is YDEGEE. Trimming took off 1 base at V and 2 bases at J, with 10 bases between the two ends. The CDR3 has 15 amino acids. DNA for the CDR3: TGTGCCAGCAGCTTGAGGTCAGGGGCCTACAATGAGCAGTTCTTC. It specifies CASSLRSGAYNEQFF.

The CDR3 protein is CASSHLVGIRSYNEQFF. The CDR3 coding sequence is TGCGCCAGCAGCCACCTCGTCGGGATAAGGTCCTACAATGAGCAGTTCTTC. The chain links TRBV4-1 to TRBJ2-1, with D perhaps matching TRBD2 (5 bases). Germline V lookup: CDR1 MGHRA, CDR2 YSYEKL. This CDR3 is built from 17 residues. V dropped 3 bases and J dropped 1 base, with 16 bases sitting between them.

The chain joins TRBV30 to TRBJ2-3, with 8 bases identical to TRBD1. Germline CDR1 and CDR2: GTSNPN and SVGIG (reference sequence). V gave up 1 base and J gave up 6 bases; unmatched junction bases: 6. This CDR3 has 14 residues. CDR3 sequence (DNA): TGTGCCTGGAGTGCGGACAGGGAAAGGGATACGCAGTATTTT. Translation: CAWSADRERDTQYF.

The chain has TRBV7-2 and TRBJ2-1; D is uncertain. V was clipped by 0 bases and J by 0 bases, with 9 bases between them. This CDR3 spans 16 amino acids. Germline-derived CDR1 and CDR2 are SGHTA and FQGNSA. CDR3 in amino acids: CASSLARRSSYNEQFF. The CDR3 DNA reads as TGTGCCAGCAGCTTAGCGCGAAGGAGCTCCTACAATGAGCAGTTCTTC. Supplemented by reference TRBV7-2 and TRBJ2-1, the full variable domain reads GAGVSQSPSNKVTEKGKDVELRCDPISGHTALYWYRQSLGQGLEFLIYFQGNSAPDKSGLPSDRFSAERTGGSVSTLTIQRTQQEDSAVYLCASSLARRSSYNEQFFGPGTRLTVL.

The CDR3 spells CASSLLLHEQYF. The CDR3 DNA sequence: TGTGCCAGCAGTCTTCTACTCCACGAGCAGTACTTC. V is TRBV7-2 and J is TRBJ2-7; no reliable D call. The CDR3 is 12 residues long. The germline V gene has CDR1 SGHTA and CDR2 FQGNSA. V was trimmed by 6 bases and J by 5 bases, leaving 11 bases between them.

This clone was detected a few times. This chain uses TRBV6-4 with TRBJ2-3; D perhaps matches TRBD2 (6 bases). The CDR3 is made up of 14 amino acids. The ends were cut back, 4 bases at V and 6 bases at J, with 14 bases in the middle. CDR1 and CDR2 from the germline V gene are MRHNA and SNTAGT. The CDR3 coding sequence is TGTGCCAGCAGTGCGGAGGGAACGATGGATACGCAGTATTTT. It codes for CASSAEGTMDTQYF.